Below, 16 T cell receptor beta chains from the same sample are listed, as sequenced in a study of T-cell reconstitution after alpha-beta-depleted transplantation in children. Unique molecular identifiers featured in how the TCRbeta library was prepared. In TCRdb, the PCR reads were re-called with MiXCR into one record per CDR3 protein. The repertoire consists of about 600,000 distinct CDR3 sequences, with 20% to 25% occurring once and the leading ten covering approximately 14%. Sequencing used PBMCs, mostly from graft donor cells, obtained 360 days after TCRalphabeta/CD19-depleted stem cell transplant. The receptors come from a boy under two years old who had a stem cell transplant for acute myeloid leukemia, so the T cells may come from the graft donor.

This chain uses TRBV28 with TRBJ2-1; no clear D. V dropped 3 bases and J dropped 6 bases, with 6 bases sitting between them. Germline loops: CDR1 MDHEN, CDR2 SYDVKM. The CDR3 is 12 amino acids. CDR3 protein: CASSLDGNEQFF. CDR3 in DNA: TGTGCCAGCAGTTTGGACGGCAATGAGCAGTTCTTC. The full variable domain, its missing parts supplied by reference TRBV28 and TRBJ2-1, is DVKVTQSSRYLVKRTGEKVFLECVQDMDHENMFWYRQDPGLGLRLIYFSYDVKMKEKGDIPEGYSVSREKKERFSLILESASTNQTSMYLCASSLDGNEQFFGPGTRLTVL.

At least ten counts were recorded for this clonotype. The V call is TRBV11-2, the J call TRBJ2-3; D is ambiguous. The CDR3 has 14 amino acids. V was pared by 3 bases and J by 4 bases, with 11 bases between. Germline values: CDR1 SGHAT, CDR2 FQNNGV. CDR3 nucleotide sequence: TGTGCCAGCAGCTTGGCAGCCCGCGCAGATACGCAGTATTTT. Encoded protein: CASSLAARADTQYF.

At least ten counts were recorded for this clonotype. The rearrangement links TRBV6-5 to TRBJ2-1, with 7 bases fitting TRBD1. V shed 6 bases and J 1 base; nucleotides not matched to a gene: 6. CDR1 and CDR2 (germline): MNHEY, SVGAGI. This CDR3 contains 15 residues. This chain's CDR3 is CASSPTGVSYNEQFF. In DNA, the CDR3 is TGTGCCAGCAGCCCAACAGGGGTGTCCTACAATGAGCAGTTCTTC.

This clonotype was detected ten times or more. This rearrangement joins TRBV20-1 to TRBJ2-5; D gene ambiguous. From germline, CDR1 is DFQATT and CDR2 SNEGSKA (reference sequence). V lost 0 bases, J lost 5 bases, and 10 bases lay in between. The CDR3 runs 13 residues. This CDR3 reads CSARELLEETQYF. CDR3 coding DNA: TGCAGTGCTAGAGAGCTACTGGAGGAGACCCAGTACTTC.

The sample holds a few counts of this clonotype. The V and J genes are TRBV20-1 and TRBJ2-5; 12 positions match TRBD2. The length of the CDR3 is 16 residues. J gave up 4 bases and V 2 bases, and 8 bases lay outside the gene matches. The germline V gene has CDR1 DFQATT and CDR2 SNEGSKA (reference sequence). The CDR3 DNA reads as TGCAGTGCTAGACTCCCTAGCGGGGGGGCCCGAGAGACCCAGTACTTC. This sequence encodes CSARLPSGGARETQYF.

The rearrangement joins TRBV28 to TRBJ2-2; TRBD1 matches at 8 bases. There are 15 residues in the CDR3. Germline-derived CDR1 and CDR2 are MDHEN and SYDVKM. The V segment lost 6 bases and the J segment 4 bases; nucleotides outside the gene matches: 7. The CDR3 protein is CASRPGQGGTGELFF. The CDR3 DNA follows: TGTGCCAGCAGACCTGGACAGGGCGGCACCGGGGAGCTGTTTTTT.

This clonotype was recorded many times. CDR3: CASSFQGDPNEQFF. The CDR3 region has the DNA TGTGCCAGCAGTTTCCAGGGGGATCCCAATGAGCAGTTCTTC. The chain joins TRBV28 to TRBJ2-1; 7 bases line up with TRBD1. Germline V gene sequence: CDR1 MDHEN, CDR2 SYDVKM. There are 14 residues in the CDR3. Unmatched junction bases numbered 5, after V lost 3 bases and J lost 6 bases.

The V call is TRBV10-3, the J call TRBJ2-1, with D uncertain. The CDR3 length is 14 residues. V was cut by 0 bases and J by 4 bases, with 7 bases left in between. Germline lookup yields CDR1 ENHRY and CDR2 SYGVKD. The DNA of the CDR3 is TGTGCCATCAGTGAGTCGTCGCCATACAATGAGCAGTTCTTC. It encodes CAISESSPYNEQFF.

The rearrangement uses TRBV12-3 or TRBV12-4 and TRBJ2-3; TRBD1 agrees at 8 bases. V lost 8 bases to trimming and J lost 5 bases; unmatched junction nucleotides: 3. There are 12 residues in the CDR3. The CDR3 nucleotides are TGTGCCAGCGGACAGGGTCGAGATACGCAGTATTTT. Encoded protein: CASGQGRDTQYF.

The chain has TRBV29-1 and TRBJ1-2; 7 nucleotides match TRBD1. CDR3 length: 13 amino acids. Per the germline V gene, CDR1 is SQVTM and CDR2 is ANQGSEA. V lost 5 bases and J lost 4; bases outside the gene matches: 7. CDR3 residues: CSVLRQGGYGYTF. The CDR3 bases are TGCAGCGTTTTAAGACAGGGCGGCTATGGCTACACCTTC.

CDR3 protein: CSAGDRGLHEQYF. CDR3 coding DNA: TGCAGTGCTGGGGACAGGGGCCTCCACGAGCAGTACTTC. V usage is TRBV20-1 and J usage is TRBJ2-7; TRBD1 matches 10 bases. V shed 5 bases, J shed 5 bases, and the junction held 6 bases outside the gene matches. Per the germline V gene, CDR1 is DFQATT and CDR2 is SNEGSKA (reference sequence). The CDR3 runs to 13 residues.

This clonotype has at least ten counts. The chain joins TRBV7-2 to TRBJ2-7; 8 bases align to TRBD1. The CDR3 has 14 residues. Germline values: CDR1 SGHTA, CDR2 FQGNSA. J was trimmed by 3 bases and V by 4 bases; bases with no gene match: 5. The CDR3 coding sequence is TGTGCCAGCAGCTGGCCCGGACAGGGCTACGAGCAGTACTTC. Translation gives CASSWPGQGYEQYF.

This clonotype was observed a handful of times. The chain has TRBV6-4 and TRBJ2-1, with D maybe TRBD1 (5 bases). The CDR3 has 18 residues. With 2 bases removed from V and 0 bases from J, the gap between germline ends came to 17 bases. CDR1 and CDR2 (germline): MRHNA, SNTAGT. The CDR3 bases are TGTGCCAGCAGTGACGGCCAGGGCCCCCGACGCTCCTACAATGAGCAGTTCTTC. Protein product: CASSDGQGPRRSYNEQFF.

This chain links TRBV6-5 with TRBJ2-1, with D perhaps TRBD1 or TRBD2 (6 bases each). CDR3 length equals 16 residues. V shed 3 bases and J shed 0 bases, with 12 bases lying between them. Germline V gives CDR1 MNHEY, CDR2 SVGAGI. The CDR3 DNA reads as TGTGCCAGCAGTTATCGGGGGCGAGCCTCCTACAATGAGCAGTTCTTC. This codes for CASSYRGRASYNEQFF.

The CDR3 DNA is TGTGCCAGCAGCCCGGACGGGCGCTCCTACGAGCAGTACGTC. This translates into CASSPDGRSYEQYV. This chain joins TRBV11-2 and TRBJ2-7, with unresolved D. This CDR3 region has 14 residues. The ends were cut back, 5 bases at V and 0 bases at J, with 11 bases in the middle. Per germline, CDR1 SGHAT and CDR2 FQNNGV.

The V call is TRBV29-1, the J call TRBJ1-1, with no clear D. V gave up 4 bases and J gave up 0 bases, with 9 bases separating them. The CDR3 totals 13 residues. CDR1 is SQVTM, CDR2 ANQGSEA, per germline. The CDR3 spells CSVGPGLNTEAFF. The CDR3 DNA reads as TGCAGCGTTGGTCCCGGACTGAACACTGAAGCTTTCTTT.